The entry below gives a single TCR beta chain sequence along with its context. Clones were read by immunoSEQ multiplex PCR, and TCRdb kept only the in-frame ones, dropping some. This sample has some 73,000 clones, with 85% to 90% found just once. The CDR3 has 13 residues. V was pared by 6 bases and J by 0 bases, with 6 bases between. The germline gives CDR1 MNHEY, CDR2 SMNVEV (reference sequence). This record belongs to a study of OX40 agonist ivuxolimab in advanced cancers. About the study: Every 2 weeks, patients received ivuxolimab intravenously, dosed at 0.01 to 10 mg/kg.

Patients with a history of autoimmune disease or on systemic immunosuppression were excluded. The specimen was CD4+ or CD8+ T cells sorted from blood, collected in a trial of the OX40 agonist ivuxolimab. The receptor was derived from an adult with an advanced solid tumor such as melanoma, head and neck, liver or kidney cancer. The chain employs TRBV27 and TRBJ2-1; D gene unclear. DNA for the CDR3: TGTGCCAGCAGGCAGAGCTCCTACAATGAGCAGTTCTTC. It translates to CASRQSSYNEQFF.